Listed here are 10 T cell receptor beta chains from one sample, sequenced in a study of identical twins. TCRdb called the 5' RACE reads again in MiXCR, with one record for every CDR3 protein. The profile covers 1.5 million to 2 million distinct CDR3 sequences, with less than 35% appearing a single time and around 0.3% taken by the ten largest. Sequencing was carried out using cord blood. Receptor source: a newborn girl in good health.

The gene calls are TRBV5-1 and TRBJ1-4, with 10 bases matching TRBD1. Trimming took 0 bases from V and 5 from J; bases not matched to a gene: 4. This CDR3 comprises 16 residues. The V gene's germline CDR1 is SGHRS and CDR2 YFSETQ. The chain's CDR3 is CASSLAPGQGNEKLFF. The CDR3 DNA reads TGCGCCAGCAGCTTGGCCCCGGGACAGGGGAATGAAAAACTGTTTTTT. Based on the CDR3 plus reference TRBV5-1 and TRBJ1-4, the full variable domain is KAGVTQTPRYLIKTRGQQVTLSCSPISGHRSVSWYQQTPGQGLQFLFEYFSETQRNKGNFPGRFSGRQFSNSRSEMNVSTLELGDSALYLCASSLAPGQGNEKLFFGSGTQLSVL.

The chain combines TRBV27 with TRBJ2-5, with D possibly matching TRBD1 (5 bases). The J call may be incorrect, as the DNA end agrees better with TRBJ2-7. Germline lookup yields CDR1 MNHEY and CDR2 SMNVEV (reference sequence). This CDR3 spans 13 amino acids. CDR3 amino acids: CASSLYRTHEQYF. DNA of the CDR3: TGTGCCAGCAGTTTATACAGGACCCACGAGCAGTACTTC.

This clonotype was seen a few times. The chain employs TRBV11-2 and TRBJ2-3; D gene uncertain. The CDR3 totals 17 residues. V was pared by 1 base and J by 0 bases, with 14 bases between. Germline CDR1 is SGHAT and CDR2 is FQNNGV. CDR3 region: CASSLGLRRPSTDTQYF. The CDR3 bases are TGTGCCAGCAGCTTAGGGTTGCGCAGACCTAGCACAGATACGCAGTATTTT.

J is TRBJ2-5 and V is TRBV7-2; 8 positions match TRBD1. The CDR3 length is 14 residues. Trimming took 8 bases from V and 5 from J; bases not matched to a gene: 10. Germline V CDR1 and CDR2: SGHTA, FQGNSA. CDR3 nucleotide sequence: TGTGCCAGCTCTATAAGGACAGGGCCGGAGACCCAGTACTTC. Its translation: CASSIRTGPETQYF.

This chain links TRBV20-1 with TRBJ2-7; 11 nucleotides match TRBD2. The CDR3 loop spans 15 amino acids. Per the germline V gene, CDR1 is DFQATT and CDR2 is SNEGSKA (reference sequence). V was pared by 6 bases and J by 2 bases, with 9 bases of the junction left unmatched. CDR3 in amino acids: CSANPRLAGTYEQYF. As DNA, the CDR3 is TGCAGTGCCAACCCTCGACTAGCGGGGACCTACGAGCAGTACTTC.

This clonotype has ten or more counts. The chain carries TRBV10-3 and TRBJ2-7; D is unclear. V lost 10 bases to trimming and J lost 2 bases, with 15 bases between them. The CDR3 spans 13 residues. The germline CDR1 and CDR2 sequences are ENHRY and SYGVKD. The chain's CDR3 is CATRVTEPYEQYF. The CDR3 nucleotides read TGTGCCACCCGGGTTACCGAGCCCTACGAGCAGTACTTC.

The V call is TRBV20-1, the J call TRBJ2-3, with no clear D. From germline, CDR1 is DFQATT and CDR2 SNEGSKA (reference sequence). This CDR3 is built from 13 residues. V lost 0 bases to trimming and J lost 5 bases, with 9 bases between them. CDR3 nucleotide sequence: TGCAGTGCTAGAGATCCTAGTATAGATACGCAGTATTTT. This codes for CSARDPSIDTQYF.

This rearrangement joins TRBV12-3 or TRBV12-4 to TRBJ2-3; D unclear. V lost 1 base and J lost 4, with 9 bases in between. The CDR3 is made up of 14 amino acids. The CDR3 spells CASSLEQWADTQYF. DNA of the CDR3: TGTGCCAGCAGTTTAGAACAGTGGGCAGATACGCAGTATTTT.

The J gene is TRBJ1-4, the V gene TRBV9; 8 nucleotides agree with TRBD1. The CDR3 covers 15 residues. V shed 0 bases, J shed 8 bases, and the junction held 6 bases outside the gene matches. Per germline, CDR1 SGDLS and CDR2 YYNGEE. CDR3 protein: CASSVGRGREEKLFF. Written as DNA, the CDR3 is TGTGCCAGCAGCGTAGGCAGGGGGCGAGAAGAAAAACTGTTTTTT.

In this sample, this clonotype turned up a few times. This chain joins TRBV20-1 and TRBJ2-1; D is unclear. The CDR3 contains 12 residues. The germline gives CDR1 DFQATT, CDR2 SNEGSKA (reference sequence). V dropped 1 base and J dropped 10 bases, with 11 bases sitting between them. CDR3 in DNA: TGCAGTGCTAGAGGGACCCTAGTGGAGCAGTTCTTC. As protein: CSARGTLVEQFF.